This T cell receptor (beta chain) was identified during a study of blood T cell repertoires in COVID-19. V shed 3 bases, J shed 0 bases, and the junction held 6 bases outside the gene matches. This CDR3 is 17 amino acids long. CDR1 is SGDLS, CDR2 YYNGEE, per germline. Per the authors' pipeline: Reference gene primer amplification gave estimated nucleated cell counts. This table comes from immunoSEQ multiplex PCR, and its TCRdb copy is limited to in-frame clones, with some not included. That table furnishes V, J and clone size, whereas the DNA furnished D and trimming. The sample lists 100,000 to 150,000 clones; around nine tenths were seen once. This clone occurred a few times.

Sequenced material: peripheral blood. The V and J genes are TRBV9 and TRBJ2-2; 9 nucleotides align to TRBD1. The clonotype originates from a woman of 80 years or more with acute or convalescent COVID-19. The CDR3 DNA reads TGTGCCAGCAGCGATCCCACAGGGGGCGCGAACACCGGGGAGCTGTTTTTT. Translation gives CASSDPTGGANTGELFF.